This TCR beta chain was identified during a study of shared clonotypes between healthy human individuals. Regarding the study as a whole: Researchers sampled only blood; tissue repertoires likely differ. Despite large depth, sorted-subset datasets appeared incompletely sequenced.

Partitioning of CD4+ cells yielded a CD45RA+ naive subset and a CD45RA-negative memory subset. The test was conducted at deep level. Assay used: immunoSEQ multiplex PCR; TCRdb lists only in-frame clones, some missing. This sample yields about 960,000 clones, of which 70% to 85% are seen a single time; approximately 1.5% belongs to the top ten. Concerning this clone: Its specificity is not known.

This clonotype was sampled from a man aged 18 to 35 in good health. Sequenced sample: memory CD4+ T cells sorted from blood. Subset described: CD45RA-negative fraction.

CDR3 region: CASTAGGSGNTIYF. The CDR3 nucleotides are TGTGCCAGCACCGCGGGGGGCTCTGGAAACACCATATATTTT. The rearrangement uses TRBV6-5 and TRBJ1-3, with a possible D match to TRBD1 (5 bases). Germline V CDR1 and CDR2: MNHEY, SVGAGI. The V and J ends lost 7 bases and 0 bases respectively, with 10 bases between them. The CDR3 contains 14 residues.